A selection of T cell receptor beta chains follows, all from one sample in a study of Graves' ophthalmopathy and Graves' hyperthyroidism. TCRdb reanalysed the multiplex PCR reads using MiXCR and keeps one entry per CDR3 protein. The sample has 350,000 to 400,000 distinct CDR3 sequences, approximately 15% seen once. The sequencing input was peripheral blood. Source of these receptors: a woman under 30 with stable Graves' hyperthyroidism. The CDR3 runs from the conserved cysteine through the conserved F or W. D genes are given only for firm matches. Size tells how often a clone was seen (once, few, many) or the class of an expanded clone, and some rows leave it out.

TGTGCCAGCAGTCCATCGTCCGGGGGGCCCCAAGAGACCCAGTACTTC | CASSPSSGGPQETQYF | 16 | TRBJ2-5 | few | . | TRBV27
TGTGCCAGCAGTCCCGATGGGAGGGGAAAAGGCTACACCTTC | CASSPDGRGKGYTF | 14 | TRBJ1-2 | many | . | TRBV6-5
TGCGCCAGCAGCCACGGGACTAGCGGATTCACCGGGGAGCTGTTTTTT | CASSHGTSGFTGELFF | 16 | TRBJ2-2 | . | TRBD2 | TRBV4-1
TGTGCCAGCAGTTACAAACGGACAGGTGGGATGAACACTGAAGCTTTCTTT | CASSYKRTGGMNTEAFF | 17 | TRBJ1-1 | many | TRBD1 | TRBV6-5
TGTGCCAGCAGTCCCAGGGACAGGGGTTACGAGCAGTACTTC | CASSPRDRGYEQYF | 14 | TRBJ2-7 | many | TRBD1 | TRBV6-2/TRBV6-3
TGTGCCAGTAGTGTATTAGAAGCCCGGAGTTCTCGGGCCAAAAACATTAAGTACTTC | CASSVLEARSSRAKNIKYF | 19 | TRBJ2-4 | . | . | TRBV19
TGTGCCAGCAGCTTAGATTTGCGGAACACCGGGGAGCTGTTTTTT | CASSLDLRNTGELFF | 15 | TRBJ2-2 | many | . | TRBV11-2
TGTGCCAGCAGCTACGGACTAGCGGGACAAGAGACCCAGTACTTC | CASSYGLAGQETQYF | 15 | TRBJ2-5 | . | TRBD2 | TRBV7-9
TGCAGTGCTAGATCCCCTGAGACGCCCAACACTGAAGCTTTCTTT | CSARSPETPNTEAFF | 15 | TRBJ1-1 | few | . | TRBV20-1
TGTGCCAGCAGTTTAGCGACGACAGGGGTTTTAACTCAGCCCCAGAATTTT | CASSLATTGVLTQPQNF | 17 | TRBJ1-5 | . | TRBD1 | TRBV12-3/TRBV12-4
TGTGCCAGCAGCATCAGACCGAACCAAGAGACCCAGTACTTC | CASSIRPNQETQYF | 14 | TRBJ2-5 | many | . | TRBV7-2
TGTGCCAGCTCACTAACCGGGACAGGAAATTTAAACTATGGCTACACCTTC | CASSLTGTGNLNYGYTF | 17 | TRBJ1-2 | . | TRBD1 | TRBV18
TGCAGTGCTATGGACAGGGGGTGGTCTAACTATGGCTACACCTTC | CSAMDRGWSNYGYTF | 15 | TRBJ1-2 | many | TRBD1 | TRBV20-1
TGCAGTGCTAGTGGGGGACAGGCTAACACTGAAGCTTTCTTT | CSASGGQANTEAFF | 14 | TRBJ1-1 | many | TRBD1 | TRBV20-1
TGTGCCTCAACCCAAGGGACAATGAACACTGAAGCTTTCTTT | CASTQGTMNTEAFF | 14 | TRBJ1-1 | many | . | TRBV7-8
TGTGCCAGCAGCTTGGCGCGAGGGAAAAATGGCTACACCTTC | CASSLARGKNGYTF | 14 | TRBJ1-2 | . | . | TRBV12-3/TRBV12-4
TGTGCCAGCAGTTACTCGAGGGTCACCTACGAGCAGTACTTC | CASSYSRVTYEQYF | 14 | TRBJ2-7 | many | . | TRBV6-2/TRBV6-3
TGTGCCAGCAGTTACGCCCAGCAGGTCCAAGAGACCCAGTACTTC | CASSYAQQVQETQYF | 15 | TRBJ2-5 | many | . | TRBV6-5
TGTGCCAGCAGTGACGGTGGCTTAATCTACGAGCAGTACTTC | CASSDGGLIYEQYF | 14 | TRBJ2-7 | many | . | TRBV6-1
TGTGCCAGCAGTGAAAGGGCCAGTGGTACCTACGAGCAGTACTTC | CASSERASGTYEQYF | 15 | TRBJ2-7 | many | . | TRBV6-1
TGTGCCACCAGTGATTTGGGGCAGGGGGAGACCCAGTACTTC | CATSDLGQGETQYF | 14 | TRBJ2-5 | many | . | TRBV24-1
TGTGCCAGTAGTATGAGAACAGAAGAGACCCAGTACTTC | CASSMRTEETQYF | 13 | TRBJ2-5 | many | . | TRBV19
TGCGCCAGCAGATCCGGCCCGGGCGCCTACGATCAGTACTTC | CASRSGPGAYDQYF | 14 | TRBJ2-7 | . | . | TRBV6-1
TGTGCCAGCAGGGACAGGGCGGGCGGGGAGCTGTTTTTT | CASRDRAGGELFF | 13 | TRBJ2-2 | many | TRBD1 | TRBV12-3/TRBV12-4
TGTGCCAGCAGTTTAAGTCTCCGCGGACTAGCGGGGGATAACTCTGGGGCCAACGTCCTGACTTTC | CASSLSLRGLAGDNSGANVLTF | 22 | TRBJ2-6 | many | TRBD2 | TRBV12-3/TRBV12-4
TGTGCCAGCAGCCCAATTGACAGGTTGAACACTGAAGCTTTCTTT | CASSPIDRLNTEAFF | 15 | TRBJ1-1 | many | . | TRBV6-2/TRBV6-3
TGTGCCAGCAGTGAAAAGGGTGAAGCTTTCTTT | CASSEKGEAFF | 11 | TRBJ1-1 | many | . | TRBV6-1
TGTGCCAGTAGTATAATCGGGGTGAACTATGGCTACACCTTC | CASSIIGVNYGYTF | 14 | TRBJ1-2 | . | . | TRBV19
TGTGCCAGCTCATCCCCGACAGGGATCTCCTACGAGCAGTACTTC | CASSSPTGISYEQYF | 15 | TRBJ2-7 | few | TRBD1 | TRBV18
TGCGCCAGCAGCTTATCGTCACCTAGAGGGGCCGAGCAGTACTTC | CASSLSSPRGAEQYF | 15 | TRBJ2-7 | many | . | TRBV5-1